A selection of T cell receptor beta chains follows, all from one sample in a study of cytomegalovirus exposure and HLA in healthy donors. The table came from immunoSEQ multiplex PCR; TCRdb's copy has only in-frame clones and leaves some out. The repertoire includes about 140,000 clones, roughly four fifths of them detected once, and roughly 3.2% sits in the top ten. Sequencing input: PBMCs. The receptors originated from a young man in good health and CMV-seropositive. Both conserved end residues are part of each CDR3. Each record gives: clone size, J gene, V gene, D gene, CDR3 DNA, CDR3 protein. The D gene is left open where the match is weak. Only some rows state a clone size, as once, few, many or a class for expanded clones.

>NA|TRBJ2-7|TRBV27|NA
TGTGCCAGCAGTTTATCTGGGGGCACGACCTACGAGCAGTACTTC
CASSLSGGTTYEQYF
>NA|TRBJ1-5|TRBV5-1|NA
TGCGCCAGCAGCTTGGACTTAGGAGGTCTCCAGCATTTT
CASSLDLGGLQHF
>NA|TRBJ2-1|TRBV5-4|NA
TGTGCCAGCAGCTTCAATAAGGGGCTCCTCTACAATGAGCAGTTCTTC
CASSFNKGLLYNEQFF
>NA|TRBJ2-3|TRBV7-8|NA
TGTGCCAGCAGCTCCCCCAGCGCAGGGCCAGATACGCAGTATTTT
CASSSPSAGPDTQYF
>NA|TRBJ2-1|TRBV2|TRBD2
TGTGCCAGCAGTGGGGCTAGCGGGAGCAACAATGAGCAGTTCTTC
CASSGASGSNNEQFF
>NA|TRBJ1-2|TRBV15|NA
TGTGCCACCAGCCGGAGCGCCAGCTATGGCTACACCTTC
CATSRSASYGYTF
>NA|TRBJ2-7|TRBV27|TRBD2
TGTGCCAGCAACACGGTAGGCGGGAGCTCCTACGAGCAGTACTTC
CASNTVGGSSYEQYF
>NA|TRBJ2-7|TRBV28|TRBD1
TGTGCCAGCAGGCCGCTGGGGACAGGGGAGTACGAGCAGTACTTC
CASRPLGTGEYEQYF
>NA|TRBJ2-7|TRBV7-8|NA
TGTGCCAGCAGCTTACAGGGATTTGGGTACGAGCAGTACTTC
CASSLQGFGYEQYF
>NA|TRBJ2-1|TRBV9|NA
TGTGCCAGCAGCGTAGGGGGGCTGTCCTACAATGAGCAGTTCTTC
CASSVGGLSYNEQFF
>NA|TRBJ1-5|TRBV7-9|NA
TGTGCCAGCAGCCCCCATCCTTGGGGCTTCAATCAGCCCCAGCATTTT
CASSPHPWGFNQPQHF
>NA|TRBJ1-2|TRBV11-2|NA
TGTGCCAGCAGCCCTCTGCGGGGACGGACGAAGGAGGGCTACACCTTC
CASSPLRGRTKEGYTF
>NA|TRBJ1-1|TRBV6-1|NA
TGTGCCAGCAGTCGGACGGGAACTGAAGCTTTCTTT
CASSRTGTEAFF
>NA|TRBJ1-4|TRBV4-1|TRBD1
TGCGCCAGCAGACTAGGGACAGGGGGCACGGGGGCAACTAATGAAAAACTGTTTTTT
CASRLGTGGTGATNEKLFF
>NA|TRBJ1-3|TRBV28|NA
TGTGCCAGCAGGACGGCAGGGGGAAACACCATATATTTT
CASRTAGGNTIYF
>NA|TRBJ1-3|TRBV28|TRBD1
TGTGCCAGCAGTTTATGGGGCAGGGGGTCTGGAAACACCATATATTTT
CASSLWGRGSGNTIYF
>NA|TRBJ2-3|TRBV19|TRBD2
TGTGCCAGTAGTATTCCGGAGCGGGGGACGCAGTATTTT
CASSIPERGTQYF
>NA|TRBJ1-1|TRBV6-1|TRBD1
TGTGCCAGCAGTTCGGACAGGGCCAACACTGAAGCTTTCTTT
CASSSDRANTEAFF
>NA|TRBJ1-1|TRBV7-9|TRBD1
TGTGCCAGCAGCTTACCCACAGGGGTGGACACTGAAGCTTTCTTT
CASSLPTGVDTEAFF
>NA|TRBJ1-4|TRBV30|TRBD1
TGTGCCTGGACCCCAGGGGGTGAAAAACTGTTTTTT
CAWTPGGEKLFF
>NA|TRBJ1-1|TRBV7-9|NA
TGTGCCAGCAGCTTAGCGCTCAGGACTGAAGCTTTCTTT
CASSLALRTEAFF
>few|TRBJ2-7|TRBV6-5|NA
TGTGCCAGCAGTCGGACAGAGGTCTCCTACGAGCAGTACTTC
CASSRTEVSYEQYF
>NA|TRBJ1-1|TRBV5-6|NA
TGTGCCAGCAGCTTCGGGTTTAGGAACACTGAAGCTTTCTTT
CASSFGFRNTEAFF
>NA|TRBJ2-3|TRBV28|TRBD1
TGTGCCAGCAGTTTACCCGGGACAGCGATCACAGATACGCAGTATTTT
CASSLPGTAITDTQYF
>NA|TRBJ1-4|TRBV4-1|NA
TGCGCCAGCAGCCAAACACGCAGGGGCCGGGATCTTAATGAAAAACTGTTTTTT
CASSQTRRGRDLNEKLFF
>NA|TRBJ2-5|TRBV4-1|NA
TGCGCCAGCAGCCAAGAAGAACAGCCCCAAGAGACCCAGTACTTC
CASSQEEQPQETQYF
>NA|TRBJ2-3|TRBV5-1|TRBD2
TGCGCCAGCAGCCTAGCGTTAGCGGGAGGCGCTAGCACAGATACGCAGTATTTT
CASSLALAGGASTDTQYF
>NA|TRBJ2-7|TRBV28|NA
TGTGTTTTTTTCAAGCAGAAGGCGGCATACGAGCAGTACTTC
CVFFKQKAAYEQYF
>NA|TRBJ2-7|TRBV25-1|TRBD1
TGTGCCAGCAGTGAGGGACAGGCCTACGAGCAGTACTTC
CASSEGQAYEQYF
>NA|TRBJ1-2|TRBV9|NA
TGTGCCAGCAGCCCAAGGACAGCTAACTATGGCTACACCTTC
CASSPRTANYGYTF
>NA|TRBJ2-7|TRBV5-5|TRBD2
TGTGCCAGCAGCTTGGTGGGGGGGTCCTACGAGCAGTACTTC
CASSLVGGSYEQYF
>NA|TRBJ2-1|TRBV25-1|TRBD2
TGTGCCAGCAGTGGAACTAGCGGGTTTTACAATGAGCAGTTCTTC
CASSGTSGFYNEQFF
>NA|TRBJ1-1|TRBV11-3|NA
TGTGCCAGCAGTGGAGATCGGGCTGAAGCTTTCTTT
CASSGDRAEAFF
>NA|TRBJ1-1|TRBV10-2|TRBD1
TGCGCCAGCAGCAGACAGGGTTTGAACACTGAAGCTTTCTTT
CASSRQGLNTEAFF
>NA|TRBJ2-7|TRBV28|NA
TGTGCCAGCAGTTCTCTTGCTGCCCTATACGAGCAGTACTTC
CASSSLAALYEQYF
>NA|TRBJ2-2|TRBV11-2|NA
TGTGCCAGCAGCTTACCCGGGTTCTTAGGCACCGGGGAGCTGTTTTTT
CASSLPGFLGTGELFF
>NA|TRBJ1-2|TRBV6-1|NA
TGTGCCAGCAGCGAAACCGGACAGAACTATGGCTACACCTTC
CASSETGQNYGYTF
>NA|TRBJ2-1|TRBV30|TRBD2
TGTGCCTGGAGTCCTAAAAGACTAGCGAACTACAATGAGCAGTTCTTC
CAWSPKRLANYNEQFF
>NA|TRBJ2-2|TRBV4-1|TRBD2
TGCGCCAGCAGCCCGCCAGGAGCGGGAGGGACCGGGGAGCTGTTTTTT
CASSPPGAGGTGELFF
>NA|TRBJ2-2|TRBV28|NA
TGTGCCAGCAGTTTAGGAGAACCACCCGGGGAGCTGTTTTTT
CASSLGEPPGELFF
>NA|TRBJ1-4|TRBV9|NA
TGTGCCAGCAGCAAAGGGACATACACTTTAGCTAATGAAAAACTGTTTTTT
CASSKGTYTLANEKLFF
>NA|TRBJ1-5|TRBV6-1|TRBD1
TGTGCCAGCAGTGAAAATACGCCAGGGGGCATCTTCCGCAATCAGCCCCAGCATTTT
CASSENTPGGIFRNQPQHF
>NA|TRBJ2-1|TRBV5-4|TRBD2
TGTGCCAGCAGCCGTATAGCGGGAGATCATGAGCAGTTCTTC
CASSRIAGDHEQFF
>NA|TRBJ2-1|TRBV12-5|TRBD2
TGTGCTAGTGGTTTGATTATAGCGGGGCCGTCCTACAATGAGCAGTTCTTC
CASGLIIAGPSYNEQFF
>NA|TRBJ2-2|TRBV7-3|NA
TGTGCCAGCAGCTTAATCGCAGGGCCGAACACCGGGGAGCTGTTTTTT
CASSLIAGPNTGELFF
>NA|TRBJ2-7|TRBV7-8|NA
TGTGCCAGCAGCTTAGCGAGGCAAGGCTACGAGCAGTACTTC
CASSLARQGYEQYF
>NA|TRBJ1-6|TRBV2|TRBD1
TGTGCCAGCAGCGAAACAGGGGCTAATTCACCCCTCCACTTT
CASSETGANSPLHF
>NA|TRBJ1-1|TRBV28|NA
TGTGCCAGCAGTTTATCCAAAGCCGGGGTGGGAGTGAACACTGAAGCTTTCTTT
CASSLSKAGVGVNTEAFF
>NA|TRBJ2-1|TRBV9|TRBD2
TGTGCCAGCAGCGCACTTACAACTAGCGGCCCCGAGCAGTTCTTC
CASSALTTSGPEQFF
>NA|TRBJ2-2|TRBV7-3|TRBD1
TGTGCCAGCAGCCCCGACAGGGGGCGCCCCACCGGGGAGCTGTTTTTT
CASSPDRGRPTGELFF
>NA|TRBJ2-5|TRBV7-6|NA
TGTGCCAGCAGGACTTTCGGGGTCCACCTGAACTTC
CASRTFGVHLNF
>NA|TRBJ2-5|TRBV4-1|NA
TGCGCCAGCAGCCAAGTTTCCTTACGACTTGCTGCCCAAGAGACCCAGTACTTC
CASSQVSLRLAAQETQYF
>once|TRBJ2-7|TRBV4-1|NA
TGCGCCAGCAGCCAAGCGGTTAGCTCTCACGAGCAGTACTTC
CASSQAVSSHEQYF
>NA|TRBJ1-1|TRBV5-1|TRBD1
TGCGCCAGCAGCTTGTGGGCAGGGGGCGGCACTGAAGCTTTCTTT
CASSLWAGGGTEAFF
>NA|TRBJ1-2|TRBV27|NA
TGTGCCAGCAGTCCCTCTAAGGGAGCCCTTTATGGCTACACCTTC
CASSPSKGALYGYTF